The sequence of this TCR beta chain was determined in a study of control samples from healthy donors and cancer patients. This clone was picked up a small number of times. Germline V CDR1 and CDR2: MNHNY, SVGAGI (reference sequence). The CDR3 has 13 residues. Trimming cost V 6 bases and J 3 bases; bases outside gene matches: 5. Sequencing used immunoSEQ multiplex PCR; TCRdb keeps in-frame clones, though not all of them. This table has tens of thousands of clones, roughly nine tenths appearing once. The genes are TRBV6-6 and TRBJ2-7; 7 bases are shared with TRBD1. Sequences were obtained from blood. This sequence was found in a man in his thirties or forties in good health. The CDR3 reads CASSPRDSYEQYF. The DNA of the CDR3 is TGTGCCAGCAGCCCTCGGGACAGCTACGAGCAGTACTTC.